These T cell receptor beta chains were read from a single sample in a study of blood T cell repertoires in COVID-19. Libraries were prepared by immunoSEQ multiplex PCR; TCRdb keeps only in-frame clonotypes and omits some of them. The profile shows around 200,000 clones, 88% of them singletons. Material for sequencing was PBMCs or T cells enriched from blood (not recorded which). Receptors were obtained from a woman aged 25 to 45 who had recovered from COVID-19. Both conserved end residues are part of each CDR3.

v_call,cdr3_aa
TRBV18,CASSRFRGPEAMNTEAFF
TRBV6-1,CASSEDAGTFYGYTF
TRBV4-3,CASSQAGRGSTEAFF
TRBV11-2,CASSLMKYGQETQYF
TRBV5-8,CASSLGGLATNEQFF
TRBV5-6,CASSDFSGTSGASSYEQYF
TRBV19,CASSKSREEAFF
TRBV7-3,CASSLSVNGELFF
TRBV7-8,CASSFRDRDNYGYTF
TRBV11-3,CASRRSNQPQHF
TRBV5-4,CASSWTGGTEAFF
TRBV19,CASSMSDKSFRNTEAFF
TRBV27,CASISSFTAPNEKLFF
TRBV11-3,CASSLDYGRGRLDTQYF
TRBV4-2,CASSQAAGGTGELFF
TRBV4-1,CASRGSGELFF
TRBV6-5,CATGDPALAKNIQYF
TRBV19,CASSMTGHIQYF
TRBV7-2,CASSLVAGDTQYF
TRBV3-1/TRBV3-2,CASSQELGTAPKGYTF
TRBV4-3,CASSQDVGGDSPLHF
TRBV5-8,CASSYREIDYNEQFF
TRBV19,CASSTPGLASNEQFF
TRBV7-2,CASSFSGGTSTDTQYF
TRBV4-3,CASSYRHSAKNIQYF
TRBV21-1,CASSKARHRGPGELFF
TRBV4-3,CASSQDWQAGTFF
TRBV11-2,CASSLDRAYGYTF
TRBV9,CASRPAGVWTEAFF
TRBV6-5,CASTHSGRVYEQYF
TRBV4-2,CASSQEGGAGEGNTEAFF
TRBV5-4,CASSLRGVTDTQYF
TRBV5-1,CASSPSTGGGNTIYF
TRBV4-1,CASSQDRFGFLAETQYF
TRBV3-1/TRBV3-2,CASSQGLAGGYTGELFF
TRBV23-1,CASSQHTTSGQDNEQFF
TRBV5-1,CASSPGQQNIQYF
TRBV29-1,CSVETGAHYGYTF
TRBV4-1,CASSQGGLANYGYTF
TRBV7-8,CASSGQGAFLAKNIQYF
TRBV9,CASSEGQQPTDTQYF
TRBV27,CASSLTKDRGDRYYGYTF
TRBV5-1,CASSPQGPDTGELFF
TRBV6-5,CASTDSREGEKLFF
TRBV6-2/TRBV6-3,CASSYSIGQGTQPQHF
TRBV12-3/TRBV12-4,CASSYREGRAAFF
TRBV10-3,CAGIRENSGNTIYF
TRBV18,CASSPRIGRVNTGELFF
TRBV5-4,CASSPDSGLAKNIQYF
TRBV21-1,CASSTTGSGELFF
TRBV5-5,CASSLTGNNSPLHF
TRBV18,CASSSGLLGGTGELFF
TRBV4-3,CASSGGSDEQYF
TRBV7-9,CASSDGQGLNTEAFF
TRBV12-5,CASGLVLGTGLSSYNEQFF
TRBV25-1,CASSPYRGNYGYTF
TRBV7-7,CASSSGQGRTGELFF
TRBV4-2,CASSSPLEGLHTEAFF